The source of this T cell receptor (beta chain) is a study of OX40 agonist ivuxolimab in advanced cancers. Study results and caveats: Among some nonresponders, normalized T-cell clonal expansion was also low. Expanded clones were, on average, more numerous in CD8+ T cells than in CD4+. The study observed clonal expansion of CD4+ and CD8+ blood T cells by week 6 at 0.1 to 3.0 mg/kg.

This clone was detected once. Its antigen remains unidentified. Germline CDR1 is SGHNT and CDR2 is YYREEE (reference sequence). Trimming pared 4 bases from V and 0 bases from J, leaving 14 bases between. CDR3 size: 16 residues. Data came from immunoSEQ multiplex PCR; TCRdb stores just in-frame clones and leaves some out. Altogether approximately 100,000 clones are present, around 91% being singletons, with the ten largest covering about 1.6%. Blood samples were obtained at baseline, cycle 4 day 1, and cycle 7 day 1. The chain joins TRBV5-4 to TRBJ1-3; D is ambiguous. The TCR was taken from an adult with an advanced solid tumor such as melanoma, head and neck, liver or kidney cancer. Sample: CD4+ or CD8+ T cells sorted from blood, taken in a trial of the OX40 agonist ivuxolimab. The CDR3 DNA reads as TGTGCCAGCAGCCTAACCGGAGGTCCCTCTGGAAACACCATATATTTT. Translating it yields CASSLTGGPSGNTIYF.